Below are 18 T cell receptor beta chains sequenced from a single sample in a study of shared clonotypes between healthy human individuals. Libraries were prepared by immunoSEQ multiplex PCR; TCRdb keeps only in-frame clonotypes and omits some of them. The top ten clones hold around 0.13% of a sample with just over 2,000,000 clones, roughly 95% of them seen once. Material: naive CD4+ T cells sorted from blood. As for subset: CD45RA+ positively selected. These receptors originate from a man between 18 and 35 years old in good health.

V is TRBV7-9 and J is TRBJ2-3; possibly TRBD1 or TRBD2 for D (6 bases each). The CDR3 totals 16 residues. Trimming pared 5 bases from V and 1 base from J, leaving 16 bases between. The germline V gene has CDR1 SEHNR and CDR2 FQNEAQ (reference sequence). CDR3 in amino acids: CASSPPGGAGTDTQYF. CDR3 DNA sequence: TGTGCCAGCAGCCCCCCCGGGGGCGCGGGCACAGATACGCAGTATTTT.

V is TRBV28 and J is TRBJ2-7, with D maybe TRBD2 (5 bases). Trimming stripped 6 bases from V and 0 bases from J, with 9 bases between. The CDR3 is 13 amino acids. The germline gives CDR1 MDHEN, CDR2 SYDVKM. In DNA, the CDR3 is TGTGCCAGCAGGGCGGGTCACTCCTACGAGCAGTACTTC. Amino acid sequence: CASRAGHSYEQYF.

The V call is TRBV11-2, the J call TRBJ2-5; D may match TRBD1 or TRBD2 (5 bases each). The V and J ends lost 5 bases and 6 bases respectively, with 19 bases between them. Germline CDR1 is SGHAT and CDR2 is FQNNGV. The CDR3 is made up of 15 amino acids. In nucleotides, the CDR3 is TGTGCCAGCAGCACTAACCGGGGCCCCATCCAGACCCAGTACTTC. It codes for CASSTNRGPIQTQYF.

This sequence joins TRBV6-1 and TRBJ2-3; no definite D call. Trimming left V 4 bases short and J 8 bases short, with 13 bases between. The CDR3 contains 13 residues. The germline gives CDR1 MNHNS, CDR2 SASEGT. CDR3 in DNA: TGTGCCAGCAGTGGGAGACCAGTCCCTACGCAGTATTTT. Translated: CASSGRPVPTQYF.

V and J are TRBV2 and TRBJ2-7; tentatively, D is TRBD1 (5 bases). The CDR3 length is 14 residues. CDR1 is SNHLY, CDR2 FYNNEI, per germline. Between the trimmed V and J ends, which lost 3 bases and 6 bases, there was a span of 15 bases. The CDR3 spells CASSDRQKSSEQYF. The CDR3 nucleotides read TGTGCCAGCAGTGACAGACAGAAATCAAGCGAGCAGTACTTC.

The V and J genes are TRBV7-2 and TRBJ2-7; D is unclear. V was trimmed by 5 bases and J by 6 bases, leaving 17 bases between them. The CDR3 is 14 residues long. Germline V CDR1 and CDR2: SGHTA, FQGNSA. CDR3 nucleotide sequence: TGTGCCAGCAGCGGCCATCCTTTCCTCGGCGAGCAGTACTTC. This translates into CASSGHPFLGEQYF.

The chain joins TRBV4-3 to TRBJ2-7; D is unclear. Germline V lookup: CDR1 LGHNA, CDR2 YSLEER. This CDR3 comprises 13 residues. The germline V and J ends were trimmed by 0 bases and 4 bases, with 7 bases remaining between them. The CDR3 is CASSQERRYEQYF. The CDR3 region has the DNA TGCGCCAGCAGCCAAGAGAGACGGTACGAGCAGTACTTC.

The chain recombines TRBV28 with TRBJ1-6; a weak D match, TRBD1 (5 bases). This CDR3 has 15 amino acids. V lost 8 bases and J 8 bases, leaving 19 bases between the germline ends. From germline, CDR1 is MDHEN and CDR2 SYDVKM. The CDR3 reads CASGVGGGIDSPLHF. CDR3 DNA: TGTGCCAGCGGTGTCGGGGGGGGAATAGATTCACCCCTCCACTTT.

The rearrangement uses TRBV6-5 and TRBJ2-1; TRBD2 matches at 9 bases. Germline CDR1 MNHEY, CDR2 SVGAGI. Losses at the gene ends were 3 bases for V and 7 bases for J; bases not matched to a gene: 10. The CDR3 covers 16 residues. CDR3 sequence (DNA): TGTGCCAGCAGTTATTCCTTAGCGGGGGTGTATAATGAGCAGTTCTTC. It specifies CASSYSLAGVYNEQFF.

The V gene is TRBV30, the J gene TRBJ2-1; TRBD2 agrees at 9 bases. The CDR3 length is 13 residues. Per the germline V gene, CDR1 is GTSNPN and CDR2 is SVGIG (reference sequence). J lost 3 bases, V lost 4 bases, and 1 base had no gene match. The CDR3: CAWTSGIYNEQFF. As DNA, the CDR3 is TGTGCCTGGACTAGCGGGATCTACAATGAGCAGTTCTTC.

J is TRBJ1-1 and V is TRBV18; tentative D call: TRBD1 (5 bases). Germline V CDR1 and CDR2: KGHSH, LQKENI. The CDR3 covers 16 residues. Deletions cut 2 bases from V and 2 bases from J, with 15 bases between. The CDR3 DNA follows: TGTGCCAGCTCACCAGGACTGAGGCAGGGAAACACTGAAGCTTTCTTT. Translation: CASSPGLRQGNTEAFF.

This chain uses TRBV19 with TRBJ2-7; TRBD2 matches at 7 bases. Germline values: CDR1 LNHDA, CDR2 SQIVND (reference sequence). The CDR3 runs to 13 residues. Trimming removed 3 bases from V and 3 bases from J; junction bases left unmatched: 2. CDR3: CASSIGGFYEQYF. The CDR3 nucleotides read TGTGCCAGTAGTATCGGGGGGTTCTACGAGCAGTACTTC.

There are a few counts of this clone. This chain connects TRBV28 to TRBJ1-6, with D uncertain. This CDR3 comprises 14 residues. With 3 bases removed from V and 7 bases from J, the gap between germline ends came to 10 bases. Germline V gene data show CDR1 as MDHEN and CDR2 as SYDVKM. CDR3 loop: CASSFESANSPLHF. In DNA, the CDR3 is TGTGCCAGCAGTTTTGAATCAGCGAATTCACCCCTCCACTTT.

CDR3 DNA sequence: TGCGCCAGCAGCTACACCCAGGGGGCCTCCACAGATACGCAGTATTTT. It encodes CASSYTQGASTDTQYF. The rearrangement links TRBV5-1 to TRBJ2-3; 8 bases line up with TRBD1. The CDR3 is 16 amino acids. With V trimmed by 3 bases and J by 2 bases, 8 bases remained unmatched. Germline V gives CDR1 SGHRS, CDR2 YFSETQ.

The CDR3 DNA reads TGTGCCACCACCCTGGCCGGGACAGGGTACTACGAGCAGTACTTC. Its translation is CATTLAGTGYYEQYF. This rearrangement joins TRBV11-2 to TRBJ2-7; 9 bases agree with TRBD1. V lost 10 bases to trimming and J lost 3 bases; unmatched junction nucleotides: 13. Germline CDR1 and CDR2: SGHAT and FQNNGV. This CDR3 comprises 15 residues.

V gene TRBV7-2 combines with J gene TRBJ1-2; 11 positions agree with TRBD1. The V gene end was trimmed by 5 bases and the J gene end by 8 bases; junction bases not matched to a gene: 10. The germline CDR1 and CDR2 sequences are SGHTA and FQGNSA. This CDR3 contains 15 residues. For the CDR3, the DNA is TGTGCCAGCAGCCACAGGGACAGGGGGTGGGGAGGCTACACCTTC. Its translation: CASSHRDRGWGGYTF.

The chain couples TRBV30 to TRBJ1-1; D gene unclear. V lost 4 bases, J lost 1 base, and 7 bases lay in between. CDR3 length: 12 residues. The germline V gene encodes CDR1 GTSNPN and CDR2 SVGIG (reference sequence). CDR3 DNA: TGTGCCTGGATAAGGGCGAACACTGAAGCTTTCTTT. Protein sequence: CAWIRANTEAFF. Looking up the rest from reference TRBV30 and TRBJ1-1 gives the full variable domain: SQTIHQWPATLVQPVGSPLSLECTVEGTSNPNLYWYRQAAGRGLQLLFYSVGIGQISSEVPQNLSASRPQDRQFILSSKKLLLSDSGFYLCAWIRANTEAFFGQGTRLTVV.

The chain combines TRBV5-1 with TRBJ2-3, with D perhaps TRBD1 (5 bases). Germline CDR1 SGHRS, CDR2 YFSETQ. The CDR3 runs to 13 residues. Deletions cut 2 bases from V and 3 bases from J, with 7 bases between. The CDR3 loop reads CASSFRGTDTQYF. For the CDR3, the DNA is TGCGCCAGCAGCTTTAGGGGTACAGATACGCAGTATTTT.